This T cell receptor (beta chain) was sequenced during a study of CD8 T cells in Susac syndrome. Roughly 0.45 to 1 ug RNA was reverse transcribed with random hexamers. The TCR beta CDR3 was amplified by immunoSEQ multiplex PCR across 54 Vbeta, 13 Jbeta. TCRdb used MiXCR to reprocess the immunoSEQ multiplex PCR reads, holding one entry per CDR3 protein. In the table there are 350,000 to 550,000 distinct CDR3 sequences, around 83% of which are singletons. The authors sequenced TCR beta from blood CD8+ and CD4+ T cells. Germline V CDR1 and CDR2: SGHNT, YYREEE (reference sequence). V lost 0 bases and J 6 bases, leaving 18 bases between the germline ends. The CDR3 spans 16 residues.

The rearrangement uses TRBV5-4 and TRBJ1-2; weak D call: TRBD1 (6 bases). Material: CD8+ T cells from PBMCs. The receptor was derived from a human donor with multiple sclerosis. The CDR3 sequence is CASSLVISPRGHGYTF. For the CDR3, the DNA is TGTGCCAGCAGCTTGGTTATATCCCCCCGGGGGCATGGCTACACCTTC.